Described below is a single T cell receptor (beta chain) sequence and its context. These data are taken from a study of blood T cell repertoires in COVID-19. Study-level background: T cells, B-cell-depleted T cells, or PBMCs provided the cDNA or gDNA that served as material.

Original handling: Estimated nucleated cell counts came from reference gene primer amplification. Only in-frame clones appear in the TCRdb table, and some are missing; sequencing was by immunoSEQ multiplex PCR. The D gene and trimming were derived from the DNA, and the V and J assignments and clone size from that table. Among about 34,000 clones, over 70% were seen once, and the ten largest hold roughly 31%. V was trimmed by 3 bases and J by 5 bases, leaving 16 bases between them. Germline CDR1 is LNHDA and CDR2 is SQIVND (reference sequence). The CDR3 covers 15 residues. This receptor was taken from an older man with acute or convalescent COVID-19. The chain employs TRBV19 and TRBJ1-1; possibly TRBD1 for D (6 bases). Material: peripheral blood. CDR3 in DNA: TGTGCCAGTAGTATTCCTGGGGGCGTCCGAACTGAAGCTTTCTTT. Amino acid sequence: CASSIPGGVRTEAFF.